This T cell receptor beta chain was sequenced during a study of T cell responses to AZD1222 COVID-19 vaccine. Study outcomes and limitations: The peak T cell response came first, and repertoires were sampled only after it. Recipients of two AZD1222 doses showed rising Spike-specific TCR breadth and depth. At 160-218 and 743-854, vaccine-associated CD4 TCRs were dominant, and they spanned spike.

Trimming cost V 0 bases and J 6 bases; bases outside gene matches: 5. Germline CDR1 reads SGHRS; CDR2 reads YFSETQ. This CDR3 region has 15 residues. TCRdb keeps only in-frame clones here, not all; method: immunoSEQ multiplex PCR. The sample includes about 100,000 clones, around 87% of them seen just once. On this clone itself: Its specificity is unknown. Different DNA sequences within this sample yield the same CDR3.

The source is an adult in good health. The material was peripheral blood, obtained on day 0 of MenACWY control vaccination. J is TRBJ1-5 and V is TRBV5-1; 8 positions agree with TRBD1. The CDR3 DNA reads as TGCGCCAGCAGCTTGGAAGGACAGGGCGGTCAGCCCCAGCATTTT. This translates into CASSLEGQGGQPQHF.